This T cell receptor (beta chain) appears in the sequencing data of a study of CD4+ T cells in melanoma. As concerns this clone: Its specificity is unknown.

Findings and limits, study-wide: Neoantigen-specific CD4+ T cells in melanoma reportedly had diverse differentiation states. CD8+ T cell, macrophage and B cell function reportedly correlated with neoantigen-specific CD4+ T cells.

The protocol was immunoSEQ multiplex PCR, while the TCRdb copy is restricted to in-frame clones and leaves out a portion. The sample consists of some 150,000 clones, around 90% of them appearing once. Per the germline V gene, CDR1 is SGHNT and CDR2 is YYREEE (reference sequence). The CDR3 runs 16 residues. Trimming took off 3 bases at V and 3 bases at J, with 19 bases between the two ends. This TCR was recovered from a human donor with melanoma. The chain joins TRBV5-4 to TRBJ2-7; tentative D call: TRBD1 (6 bases). The CDR3 loop reads CASSSSMSGVDYEQYF. CDR3 DNA: TGTGCCAGCAGCTCTTCGATGTCAGGGGTTGACTACGAGCAGTACTTC.